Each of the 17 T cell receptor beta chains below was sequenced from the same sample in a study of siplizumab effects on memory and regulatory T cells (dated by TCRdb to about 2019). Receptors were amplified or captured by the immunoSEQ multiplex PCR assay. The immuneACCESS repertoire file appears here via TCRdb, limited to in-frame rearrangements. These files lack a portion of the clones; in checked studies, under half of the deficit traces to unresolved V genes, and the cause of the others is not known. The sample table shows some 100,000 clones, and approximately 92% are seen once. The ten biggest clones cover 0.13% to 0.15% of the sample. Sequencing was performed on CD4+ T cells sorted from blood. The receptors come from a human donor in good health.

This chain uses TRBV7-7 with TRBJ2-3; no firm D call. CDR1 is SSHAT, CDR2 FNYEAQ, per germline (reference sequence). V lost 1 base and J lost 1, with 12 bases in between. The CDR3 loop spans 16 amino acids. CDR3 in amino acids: CASSLGFHLGTDTQYF. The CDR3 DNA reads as TGTGCCAGCAGCTTAGGTTTCCATCTTGGCACAGATACGCAGTATTTT.

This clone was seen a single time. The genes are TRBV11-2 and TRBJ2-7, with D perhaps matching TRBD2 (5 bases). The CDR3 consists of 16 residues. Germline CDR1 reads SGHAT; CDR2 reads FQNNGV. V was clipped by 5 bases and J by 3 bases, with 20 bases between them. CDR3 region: CASSATGERQIYEQYF. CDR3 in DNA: TGTGCCAGCAGCGCTACCGGGGAGCGGCAGATCTACGAGCAGTACTTC.

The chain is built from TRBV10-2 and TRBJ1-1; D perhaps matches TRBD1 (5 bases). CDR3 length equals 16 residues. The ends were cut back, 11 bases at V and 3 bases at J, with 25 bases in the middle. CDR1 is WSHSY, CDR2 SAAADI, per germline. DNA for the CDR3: TGCGCCGTCCAGATCTCAGGGCAATGGTACGACACTGAAGCTTTCTTT. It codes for CAVQISGQWYDTEAFF.

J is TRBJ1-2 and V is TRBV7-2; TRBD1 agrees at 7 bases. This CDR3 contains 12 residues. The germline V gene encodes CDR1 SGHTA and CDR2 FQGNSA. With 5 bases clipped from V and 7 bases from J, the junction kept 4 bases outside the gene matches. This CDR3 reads CASSADRVGYTF. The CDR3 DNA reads TGTGCCAGCAGCGCAGACAGGGTTGGCTACACCTTC.

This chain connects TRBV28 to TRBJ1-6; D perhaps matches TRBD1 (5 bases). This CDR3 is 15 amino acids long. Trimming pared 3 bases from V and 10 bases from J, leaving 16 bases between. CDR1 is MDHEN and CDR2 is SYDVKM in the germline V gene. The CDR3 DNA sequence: TGTGCCAGCAGTTTTGGGGGGGTGGTAAAATCACCCCTCCACTTT. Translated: CASSFGGVVKSPLHF.

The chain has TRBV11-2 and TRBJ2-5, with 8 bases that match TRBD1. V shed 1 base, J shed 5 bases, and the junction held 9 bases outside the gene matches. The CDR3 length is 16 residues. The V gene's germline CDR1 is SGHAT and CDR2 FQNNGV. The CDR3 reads CASSLVPQGAGETQYF. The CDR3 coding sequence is TGTGCCAGCAGCTTAGTCCCGCAGGGGGCAGGGGAGACCCAGTACTTC.

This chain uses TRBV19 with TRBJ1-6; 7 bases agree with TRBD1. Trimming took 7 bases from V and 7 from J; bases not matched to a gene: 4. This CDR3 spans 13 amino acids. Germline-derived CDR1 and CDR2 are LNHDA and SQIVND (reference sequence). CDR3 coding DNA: TGTGCCAGTAACCCAGGGGGGAATTCACCCCTCCACTTT. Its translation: CASNPGGNSPLHF.

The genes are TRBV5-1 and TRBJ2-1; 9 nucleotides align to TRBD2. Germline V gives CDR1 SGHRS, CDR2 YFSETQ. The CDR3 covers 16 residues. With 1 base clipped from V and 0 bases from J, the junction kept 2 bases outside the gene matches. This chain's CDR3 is CASSLSSGSSYNEQFF. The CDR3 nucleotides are TGCGCCAGCAGCTTGAGTAGCGGGAGCTCCTACAATGAGCAGTTCTTC.

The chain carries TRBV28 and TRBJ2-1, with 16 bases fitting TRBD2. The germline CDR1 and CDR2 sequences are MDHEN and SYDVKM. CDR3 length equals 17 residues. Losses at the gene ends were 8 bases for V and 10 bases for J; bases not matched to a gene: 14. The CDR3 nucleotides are TGTGCCAGCGGCGGGACTAGCGGGGGGGCGATCCTAAACGAGCAGTTCTTC. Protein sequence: CASGGTSGGAILNEQFF.

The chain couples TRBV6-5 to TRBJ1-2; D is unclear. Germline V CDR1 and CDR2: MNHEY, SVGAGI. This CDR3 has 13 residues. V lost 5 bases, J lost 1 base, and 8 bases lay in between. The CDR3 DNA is TGTGCCAGCAGTCCCGGAATTAACTATGGCTACACCTTC. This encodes CASSPGINYGYTF.

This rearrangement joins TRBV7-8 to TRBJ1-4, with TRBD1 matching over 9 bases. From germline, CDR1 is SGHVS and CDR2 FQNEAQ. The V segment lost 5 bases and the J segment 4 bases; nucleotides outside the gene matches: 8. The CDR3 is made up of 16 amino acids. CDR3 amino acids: CASSPGQGLNNEKLFF. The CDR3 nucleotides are TGTGCCAGCAGCCCCGGACAGGGGCTAAATAATGAAAAACTGTTTTTT.

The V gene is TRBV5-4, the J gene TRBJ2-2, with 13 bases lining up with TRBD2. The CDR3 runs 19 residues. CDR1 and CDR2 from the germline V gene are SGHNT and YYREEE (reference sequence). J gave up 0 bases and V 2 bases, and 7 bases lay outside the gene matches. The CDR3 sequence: CASSFLRTSGGPNTGELFF. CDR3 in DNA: TGTGCCAGCAGCTTCTTGAGGACTAGCGGGGGCCCGAACACCGGGGAGCTGTTTTTT.

The CDR3 sequence: CASSLSDLLETQYF. The CDR3 DNA follows: TGTGCCAGCAGCTTGAGTGACCTCTTGGAGACCCAGTACTTC. This chain joins TRBV7-2 and TRBJ2-5; D gene uncertain. The V end lost 3 bases, the J end lost 5 bases, and 13 bases lay between the germline ends. The CDR3 contains 14 residues. Germline-derived CDR1 and CDR2 are SGHTA and FQGNSA.

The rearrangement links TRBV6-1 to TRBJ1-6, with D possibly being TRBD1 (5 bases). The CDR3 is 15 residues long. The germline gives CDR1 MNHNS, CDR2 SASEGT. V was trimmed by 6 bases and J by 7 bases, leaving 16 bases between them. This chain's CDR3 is CASRDRQRLNSPLHF. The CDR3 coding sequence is TGTGCCAGCAGGGATAGACAGAGGCTGAATTCACCCCTCCACTTT.

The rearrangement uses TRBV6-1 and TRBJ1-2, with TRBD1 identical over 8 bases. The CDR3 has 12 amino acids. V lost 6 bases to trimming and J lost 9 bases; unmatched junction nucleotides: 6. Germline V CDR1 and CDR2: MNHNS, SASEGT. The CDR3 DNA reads TGTGCCAGCAGGGAGGACAGGGATCGCTACACCTTC. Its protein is CASREDRDRYTF.

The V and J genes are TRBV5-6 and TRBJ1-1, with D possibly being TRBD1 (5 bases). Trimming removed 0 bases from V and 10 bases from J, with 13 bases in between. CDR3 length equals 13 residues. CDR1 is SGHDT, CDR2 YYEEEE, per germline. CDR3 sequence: CASSLADGTSAFF. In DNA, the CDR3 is TGTGCCAGCAGCTTGGCGGACGGGACCTCAGCTTTCTTT. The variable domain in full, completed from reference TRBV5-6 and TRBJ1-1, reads DAGVTQSPTHLIKTRGQQVTLRCSPKSGHDTVSWYQQALGQGPQFIFQYYEEEERQRGNFPDRFSGHQFPNYSSELNVNALLLGDSALYLCASSLADGTSAFFGQGTRLTVV.

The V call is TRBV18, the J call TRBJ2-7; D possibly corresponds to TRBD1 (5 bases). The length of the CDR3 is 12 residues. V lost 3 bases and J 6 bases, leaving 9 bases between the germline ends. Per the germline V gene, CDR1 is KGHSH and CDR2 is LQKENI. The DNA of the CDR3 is TGTGCCAGCTCACCGGACATTGGCGAGCAGTACTTC. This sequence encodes CASSPDIGEQYF.